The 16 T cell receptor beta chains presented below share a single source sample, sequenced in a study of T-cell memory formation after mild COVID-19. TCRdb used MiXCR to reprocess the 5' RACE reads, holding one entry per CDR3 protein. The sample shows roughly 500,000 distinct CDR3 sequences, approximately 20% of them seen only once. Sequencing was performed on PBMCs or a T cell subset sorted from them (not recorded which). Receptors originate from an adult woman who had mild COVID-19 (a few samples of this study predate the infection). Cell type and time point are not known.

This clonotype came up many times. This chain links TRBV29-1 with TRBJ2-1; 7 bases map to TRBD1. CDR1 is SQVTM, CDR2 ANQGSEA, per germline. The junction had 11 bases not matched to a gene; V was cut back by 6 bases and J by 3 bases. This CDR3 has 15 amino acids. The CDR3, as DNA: TGCAGCGTCCACTTACAGGGGAGAATCTACAATGAGCAGTTCTTC. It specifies CSVHLQGRIYNEQFF.

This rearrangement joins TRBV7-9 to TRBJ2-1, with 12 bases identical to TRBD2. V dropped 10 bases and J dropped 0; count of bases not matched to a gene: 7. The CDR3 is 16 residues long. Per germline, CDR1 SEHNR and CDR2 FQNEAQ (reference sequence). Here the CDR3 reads CANQLAGGSSYNEQFF. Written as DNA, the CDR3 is TGTGCCAACCAACTAGCGGGAGGTAGCTCCTACAATGAGCAGTTCTTC.

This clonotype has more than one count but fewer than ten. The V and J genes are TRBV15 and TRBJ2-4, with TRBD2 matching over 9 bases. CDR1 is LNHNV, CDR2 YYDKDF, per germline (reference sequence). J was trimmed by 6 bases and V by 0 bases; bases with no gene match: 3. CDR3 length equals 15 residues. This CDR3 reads CATSREIAGVNIQYF. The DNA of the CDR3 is TGTGCCACCAGCAGAGAAATAGCGGGAGTAAACATTCAGTACTTC.

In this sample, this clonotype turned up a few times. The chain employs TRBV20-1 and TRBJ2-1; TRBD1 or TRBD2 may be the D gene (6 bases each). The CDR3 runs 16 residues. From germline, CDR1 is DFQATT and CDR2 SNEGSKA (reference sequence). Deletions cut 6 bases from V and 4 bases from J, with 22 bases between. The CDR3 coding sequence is TGCAGTGCAACATCTCCCGGGACTCAGGGGTACAATGAGCAGTTCTTC. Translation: CSATSPGTQGYNEQFF.

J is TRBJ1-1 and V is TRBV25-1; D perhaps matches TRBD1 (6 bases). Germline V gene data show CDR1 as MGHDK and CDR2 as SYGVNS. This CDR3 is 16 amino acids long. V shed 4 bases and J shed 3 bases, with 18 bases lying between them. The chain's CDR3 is CASSVTGYGGDTEAFF. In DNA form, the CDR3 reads TGTGCCAGCAGTGTCACAGGGTATGGAGGCGACACTGAAGCTTTCTTT.

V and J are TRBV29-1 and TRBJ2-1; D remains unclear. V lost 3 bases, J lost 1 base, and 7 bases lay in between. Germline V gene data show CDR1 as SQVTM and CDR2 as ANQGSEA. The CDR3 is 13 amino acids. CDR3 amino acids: CSVEVRSYNEQFF. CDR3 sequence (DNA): TGCAGCGTTGAGGTCCGGTCCTACAATGAGCAGTTCTTC.

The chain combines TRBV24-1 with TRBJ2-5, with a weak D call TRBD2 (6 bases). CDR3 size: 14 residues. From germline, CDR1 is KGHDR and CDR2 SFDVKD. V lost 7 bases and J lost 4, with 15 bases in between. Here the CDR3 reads CATSASLRGETQYF. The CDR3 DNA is TGTGCCACCAGCGCTAGCTTGCGGGGAGAGACCCAGTACTTC.

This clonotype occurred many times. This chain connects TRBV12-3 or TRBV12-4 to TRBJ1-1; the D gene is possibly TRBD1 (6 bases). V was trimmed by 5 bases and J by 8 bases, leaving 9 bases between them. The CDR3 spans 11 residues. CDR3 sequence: CASSPGQEAFF. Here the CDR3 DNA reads TGTGCCAGCAGTCCTGGACAGGAAGCTTTCTTT.

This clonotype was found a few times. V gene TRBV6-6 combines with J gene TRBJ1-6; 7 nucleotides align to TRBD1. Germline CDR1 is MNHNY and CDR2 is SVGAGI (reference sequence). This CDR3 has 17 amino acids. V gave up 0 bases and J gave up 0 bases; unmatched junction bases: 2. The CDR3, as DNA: TGTGCCAGCAGTTACTCACAGGGGAGCTCCTATAATTCACCCCTCCACTTT. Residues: CASSYSQGSSYNSPLHF.

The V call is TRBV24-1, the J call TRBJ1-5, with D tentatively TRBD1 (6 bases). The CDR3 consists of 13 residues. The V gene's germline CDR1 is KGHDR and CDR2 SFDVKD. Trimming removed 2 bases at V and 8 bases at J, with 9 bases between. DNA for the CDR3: TGTGCCACCAGTGATTCCCAGGGGAAGCCCCAGCATTTT. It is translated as CATSDSQGKPQHF.

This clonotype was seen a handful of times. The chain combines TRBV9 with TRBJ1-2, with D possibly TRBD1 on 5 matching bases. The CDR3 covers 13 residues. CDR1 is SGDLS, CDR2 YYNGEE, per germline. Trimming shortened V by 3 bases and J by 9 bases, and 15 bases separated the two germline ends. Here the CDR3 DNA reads TGTGCCAGCAGCGAATCCGACAGTGTTAGCTACACCTTC. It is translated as CASSESDSVSYTF.

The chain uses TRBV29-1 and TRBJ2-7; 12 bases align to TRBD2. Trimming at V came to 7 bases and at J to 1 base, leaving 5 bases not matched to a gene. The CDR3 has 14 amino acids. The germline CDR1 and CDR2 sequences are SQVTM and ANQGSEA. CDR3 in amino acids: CSALTSGRSYEQYF. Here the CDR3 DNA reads TGCAGCGCCTTGACTAGCGGGAGATCCTACGAGCAGTACTTC.

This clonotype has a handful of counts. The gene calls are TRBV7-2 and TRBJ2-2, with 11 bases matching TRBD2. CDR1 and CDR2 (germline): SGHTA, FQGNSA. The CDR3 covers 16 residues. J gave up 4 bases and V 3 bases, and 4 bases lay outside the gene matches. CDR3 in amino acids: CASSFSGRGSTGELFF. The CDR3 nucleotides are TGTGCCAGCAGCTTTAGCGGGAGGGGGAGCACCGGGGAGCTGTTTTTT.

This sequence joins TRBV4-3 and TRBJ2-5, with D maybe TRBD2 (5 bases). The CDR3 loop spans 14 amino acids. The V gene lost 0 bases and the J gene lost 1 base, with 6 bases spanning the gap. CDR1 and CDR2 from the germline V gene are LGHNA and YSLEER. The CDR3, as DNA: TGCGCCAGCAGCCAAGATCTAGCCCAAGAGACCCAGTACTTC. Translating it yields CASSQDLAQETQYF.

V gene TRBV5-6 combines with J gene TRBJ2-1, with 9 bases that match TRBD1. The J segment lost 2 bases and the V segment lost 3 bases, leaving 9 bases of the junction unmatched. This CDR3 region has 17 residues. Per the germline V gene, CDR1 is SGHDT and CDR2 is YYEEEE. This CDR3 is CASSWGTGNGPYNEQFF. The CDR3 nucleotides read TGTGCCAGCAGCTGGGGGACAGGGAATGGGCCCTACAATGAGCAGTTCTTC.

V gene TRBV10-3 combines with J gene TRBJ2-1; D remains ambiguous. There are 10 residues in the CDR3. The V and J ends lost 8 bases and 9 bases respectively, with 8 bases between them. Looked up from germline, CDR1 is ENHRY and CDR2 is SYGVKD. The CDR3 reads CAIGGSEQFF. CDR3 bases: TGTGCCATCGGCGGTAGTGAGCAGTTCTTC.